The entry that follows covers one T cell receptor (beta chain) sequence. Its cognate antigen is unknown. This sample was taken from a study of PD-1 blockade in mismatch repair-deficient tumors. As for the study in general: Enrolled about 2012-2016, patients had progressing, pretreated mismatch repair-deficient cancers of about twelve types. Notes on the study in general: Tumor-resident clones, often absent from pretreatment blood, expanded after pembrolizumab and then contracted.

Produced via immunoSEQ multiplex PCR; TCRdb's table is partial and in-frame only. The table has under 85,000 clones, around 73% seen once; the top ten hold 4.5% to 7%. PCR or immunohistochemistry showed mismatch repair deficiency in every enrolled patient. The junction had 18 bases not matched to a gene; V was cut back by 4 bases and J by 12 bases. CDR3 length equals 15 residues. Looked up from germline, CDR1 is SGHAT and CDR2 is FQDESV (reference sequence). This TCR derives from an adult with mismatch repair-deficient cancer. The input for sequencing was peripheral blood, taken 2 weeks after starting pembrolizumab. J is TRBJ2-7 and V is TRBV11-1; TRBD1 aligns across 7 bases. CDR3 nucleotides: TGTGCCAGCAGCTCCTCCAGGGACAGCAATTACGCGTGGTACTTC. Residues: CASSSSRDSNYAWYF.